Listed here are 13 T cell receptor beta chains from one sample, sequenced in a study of CD8+ T cells in alopecia areata. Treatment specified: oral pan-JAK inhibitor, 5-10 mg twice daily. Isolated RNA was reverse transcribed into cDNA used as the sequencing template. Data came from immunoSEQ multiplex PCR; TCRdb stores just in-frame clones and leaves some out. In the table there are some 99,000 clones, roughly three fifths of which are singletons. Material: CD8+ T cells sorted from blood, obtained at week 4, from a patient treated with tofacitinib. The receptors here all came from a human donor with alopecia areata.

This chain uses TRBV4-3 with TRBJ1-1; D may be TRBD1 (5 bases). The CDR3 covers 14 residues. Trimming left V 0 bases short and J 7 bases short, with 12 bases between. The germline V gene has CDR1 LGHNA and CDR2 YSLEER. The CDR3 bases are TGCGCCAGCAGCCAAGACAGGGTGGGTAATGAAGCTTTCTTT. This gives the protein CASSQDRVGNEAFF.

V gene TRBV6-5 combines with J gene TRBJ2-1; D might be TRBD2 (6 bases). V was shortened by 0 bases and J by 10 bases, with 10 bases between the two germline ends. Germline V gives CDR1 MNHEY, CDR2 SVGAGI. The CDR3 totals 13 residues. This chain's CDR3 is CASSYSIGGEQFF. The CDR3 bases are TGTGCCAGCAGTTACTCAATTGGAGGGGAGCAGTTCTTC.

This sequence joins TRBV27 and TRBJ2-3; 15 bases map to TRBD2. From germline, CDR1 is MNHEY and CDR2 SMNVEV (reference sequence). V shed 4 bases, J shed 3 bases, and the junction held 5 bases outside the gene matches. This CDR3 region has 17 residues. For the CDR3, the DNA is TGTGCCAGCAGTTCCCGGACTAGCGGGAGGGTTACAGATACGCAGTATTTT. Translating gives CASSSRTSGRVTDTQYF.

This sequence joins TRBV4-3 and TRBJ2-3, with D perhaps matching TRBD1 or TRBD2 (6 bases each). Between the trimmed V and J ends, which lost 4 bases and 4 bases, there was a span of 15 bases. CDR1 and CDR2 (germline): LGHNA, YSLEER. The CDR3 spans 15 residues. The CDR3 sequence is CASSLTSGEADTQYF. In DNA, the CDR3 is TGCGCCAGCAGCCTGACGTCAGGGGAGGCAGATACGCAGTATTTT.

The gene calls are TRBV27 and TRBJ1-1, with D uncertain. Trimming stripped 4 bases from V and 2 bases from J, with 17 bases between. Germline V gene lookup returns CDR1 MNHEY and CDR2 SMNVEV (reference sequence). The CDR3 spans 16 residues. The CDR3 region is CASSSGVETSNTEAFF. The CDR3 bases are TGTGCCAGCAGTTCCGGGGTGGAGACCTCAAACACTGAAGCTTTCTTT.

This clone came up once. V and J are TRBV27 and TRBJ2-7, with D unclear. Germline V lookup: CDR1 MNHEY, CDR2 SMNVEV (reference sequence). V gave up 5 bases and J gave up 5 bases, with 19 bases separating them. The CDR3 runs 15 residues. CDR3 DNA: TGTGCCAGCAGTACCGGGCCATTCTCTCTCCACGAGCAGTACTTC. As protein: CASSTGPFSLHEQYF.

At least ten counts were recorded for this clone. The genes are TRBV5-5 and TRBJ2-1; D unresolved. Germline CDR1 SGHKS, CDR2 YYEKEE (reference sequence). The V and J ends lost 5 bases and 0 bases respectively, with 12 bases between them. The CDR3 contains 15 residues. The CDR3 loop is CASRSTVSSYNEQFF. The DNA of the CDR3 is TGTGCCAGCAGATCGACTGTTAGCTCCTACAATGAGCAGTTCTTC.

This clone was picked up a small number of times. V usage is TRBV7-8 and J usage is TRBJ2-3; 9 bases are a match to TRBD2. Germline CDR1 SGHVS, CDR2 FQNEAQ. V lost 0 bases to trimming and J lost 6 bases; unmatched junction nucleotides: 10. CDR3 size: 17 residues. CDR3 amino acids: CASSLAWAGGTSDTQYF. CDR3 DNA sequence: TGTGCCAGCAGCTTAGCGTGGGCGGGAGGGACATCGGATACGCAGTATTTT.

The J gene is TRBJ1-4, the V gene TRBV29-1; D not resolved. Germline V gene data show CDR1 as SQVTM and CDR2 as ANQGSEA. Trimming left V 7 bases short and J 10 bases short, with 13 bases between. This CDR3 region has 11 residues. The CDR3 protein is CSGSTEGKLFF. CDR3 coding DNA: TGCAGCGGTTCCACAGAGGGAAAACTGTTTTTT.

This rearrangement joins TRBV14 to TRBJ1-1; D is perhaps TRBD1 (5 bases). There are 15 residues in the CDR3. V lost 3 bases, J lost 0 bases, and 11 bases lay in between. Looked up from germline, CDR1 is SGHDN and CDR2 is FVKESK. The CDR3 coding sequence is TGTGCCAGCAGCCACGGGACTTCCTTGAACACTGAAGCTTTCTTT. Protein product: CASSHGTSLNTEAFF.

The CDR3 sequence: CASSDSIGEHSPLHF. The CDR3 DNA reads as TGTGCCAGCAGTGACTCGATAGGGGAGCATTCACCCCTCCACTTT. J is TRBJ1-6 and V is TRBV6-4, with a weak D call TRBD1 (5 bases). In germline, CDR1 is MRHNA, CDR2 SNTAGT. With 0 bases removed from V and 8 bases from J, the gap between germline ends came to 11 bases. CDR3 length: 15 residues.

This clone has a single count. The rearrangement links TRBV30 to TRBJ1-1; D ambiguous. Trimming removed 5 bases at V and 4 bases at J, with 8 bases between. Germline V gene lookup returns CDR1 GTSNPN and CDR2 SVGIG (reference sequence). CDR3 length: 11 amino acids. CDR3 sequence: CAWGDTTEAFF. CDR3 sequence (DNA): TGTGCCTGGGGGGATACCACTGAAGCTTTCTTT. The full variable domain, with the rest looked up from reference TRBV30 and TRBJ1-1, is SQTIHQWPATLVQPVGSPLSLECTVEGTSNPNLYWYRQAAGRGLQLLFYSVGIGQISSEVPQNLSASRPQDRQFILSSKKLLLSDSGFYLCAWGDTTEAFFGQGTRLTVV.

This chain connects TRBV4-2 to TRBJ2-5, with D tentatively TRBD2 (5 bases). The CDR3 consists of 14 residues. Germline V gives CDR1 LGHNA, CDR2 YNFKEQ. V lost 4 bases and J lost 4, with 13 bases in between. CDR3 sequence reads: CASSPEVSSETQYF. CDR3 in DNA: TGTGCCAGCAGCCCGGAGGTCAGTTCAGAGACCCAGTACTTC.